This is a list of T cell receptor beta chains from one sample in a study of early T cells in non-severe SARS-CoV-2 infection. MiXCR was run by TCRdb on the 5' RACE reads, yielding one entry per CDR3 protein. The table lists fewer than 90,000 distinct CDR3 sequences, 11% to 15% of them singletons, with about 10% in the top ten. Sequences were obtained from whole blood. The receptors stem from an adult who was a healthcare worker with PCR-confirmed SARS-CoV-2 infection or an uninfected control (not recorded which). The CDR3 runs from the conserved cysteine through the conserved F or W. A D gene is named only where the DNA matches it firmly. Rows give clone size only sometimes, using once, few, many, or a class for an expanded clone.

>TRBD1|TRBV7-2|many|TRBJ1-5
CASSRDRVNQPQHF
TGTGCCAGCAGCCGGGACAGGGTGAACCAGCCCCAGCATTTT
>NA|TRBV12-3/TRBV12-4|NA|TRBJ2-4
CASSPPGIKNIQYF
TGTGCCAGCAGTCCCCCCGGGATTAAAAACATTCAGTACTTC
>NA|TRBV10-3|few|TRBJ1-6
CATSGHTSNSPLHF
TGTGCCACCTCAGGGCACACATCTAATTCACCCCTCCACTTT
>TRBD2|TRBV7-2|few|TRBJ2-7
CASSPRSGTGEQYF
TGTGCCAGCAGCCCCCGGAGCGGGACGGGCGAGCAGTACTTC
>NA|TRBV6-2/TRBV6-3|few|TRBJ1-6
CASSYSRYRRSSYNSPLHF
TGTGCCAGCAGTTACAGTAGGTACAGACGGAGCTCCTATAATTCACCCCTCCACTTT
>TRBD1|TRBV6-1|NA|TRBJ1-1
CASSGTGVSQAFF
TGTGCCAGCAGTGGGACAGGAGTGTCTCAAGCTTTCTTT
>TRBD1|TRBV10-3|many|TRBJ1-1
CAITADRANTEAFF
TGTGCCATCACTGCGGACAGGGCGAACACTGAAGCTTTCTTT
>TRBD1|TRBV20-1|NA|TRBJ1-5
CSASDRDQPQHF
TGCAGTGCTTCGGACAGGGACCAGCCCCAGCATTTT
>TRBD2|TRBV5-5|NA|TRBJ2-1
CASSPEGLAGDNEQFF
TGTGCCAGCAGCCCTGAGGGACTAGCGGGTGACAATGAGCAGTTCTTC
>NA|TRBV6-1|NA|TRBJ1-4
CASSEASGLGVFF
TGTGCCAGCAGTGAAGCCTCGGGGCTAGGAGTGTTTTTT
>NA|TRBV6-2/TRBV6-3|few|TRBJ1-2
CASSRPDLSGPPNYGYTF
TGTGCCAGCAGCCGTCCGGACTTAAGCGGGCCCCCGAACTATGGCTACACCTTC
>TRBD2|TRBV2|NA|TRBJ2-7
CASSPSGHEQYF
TGTGCCAGCAGTCCTAGCGGGCACGAGCAGTACTTC
>NA|TRBV28|few|TRBJ2-7
CASSPPQYEQYF
TGTGCCAGCAGCCCTCCCCAGTACGAGCAGTACTTC
>NA|TRBV29-1|few|TRBJ2-5
CSVPTGPSSLHF
TGCAGCGTTCCAACCGGGCCAAGTAGTCTGCACTTC
>NA|TRBV29-1|few|TRBJ1-2
CSVYIQSIGGYTF
TGCAGCGTATATATCCAGAGTATCGGCGGCTACACCTTC
>NA|TRBV11-2|few|TRBJ2-1
CASSLSGAASEQFF
TGTGCCAGCAGCTTAAGTGGGGCCGCAAGTGAGCAGTTCTTC
>TRBD1|TRBV4-3|few|TRBJ1-4
CASSPDRVNEKLFF
TGCGCCAGCAGCCCGGACAGGGTGAATGAAAAACTGTTTTTT
>NA|TRBV3-1|few|TRBJ2-3
CASSSRAADTQYF
TGTGCCAGCAGCTCCCGAGCGGCAGATACGCAGTATTTT
>NA|TRBV7-9|NA|TRBJ2-3
CASSLQGPDTQYF
TGTGCCAGCAGCCTCCAGGGGCCAGATACGCAGTATTTT
>NA|TRBV5-1|many|TRBJ2-3
CASSLGLTDTQYF
TGCGCCAGCAGCCTAGGACTTACAGATACGCAGTATTTT
>NA|TRBV2|few|TRBJ1-2
CASGEERGGYTF
TGTGCCAGCGGGGAGGAGAGGGGTGGCTACACCTTC
>NA|TRBV28|few|TRBJ2-5
CASSLGGQGKTQYF
TGTGCCAGCAGTTTAGGGGGGCAGGGAAAGACCCAGTACTTC
>NA|TRBV19|many|TRBJ1-2
CASSALGAYGYTF
TGTGCCAGTAGTGCACTCGGAGCCTATGGCTACACCTTC
>NA|TRBV9|few|TRBJ1-2
CASSAELTFGYTF
TGTGCCAGCAGCGCGGAGCTAACGTTTGGCTACACCTTC
>NA|TRBV3-1|many|TRBJ2-7
CASSQAASSAYEQYF
TGTGCCAGCAGCCAAGCTGCCTCCTCTGCCTACGAGCAGTACTTC
>NA|TRBV6-5|few|TRBJ1-1
CASSYRNGLEAFF
TGTGCCAGCAGTTACCGGAATGGGCTTGAAGCTTTCTTT
>NA|TRBV11-2|few|TRBJ2-1
CASSATLKEQFF
TGTGCCAGCAGCGCCACGTTGAAAGAGCAGTTCTTC
>TRBD1|TRBV19|few|TRBJ1-6
CASKGQGTYNSPLHF
TGTGCCAGTAAGGGACAGGGGACCTATAATTCACCCCTCCACTTT
>NA|TRBV5-1|NA|TRBJ2-1
CASSLASGPSGNEQFF
TGCGCCAGCAGCTTGGCGAGCGGACCTTCGGGCAATGAGCAGTTCTTC
>NA|TRBV12-3/TRBV12-4|NA|TRBJ1-2
CASSLLGGMGNYGYTF
TGTGCCAGCAGCCTTCTCGGGGGGATGGGGAACTATGGCTACACCTTC
>NA|TRBV29-1|few|TRBJ1-2
CSVEVFALGGYTF
TGCAGCGTTGAAGTTTTTGCCCTCGGGGGCTACACCTTC
>NA|TRBV7-2|few|TRBJ2-1
CASSIWSSNNEQFF
TGTGCCAGCAGTATTTGGAGTTCCAACAATGAGCAGTTCTTC
>NA|TRBV7-9|NA|TRBJ2-3
CASSLVSGTDTQYF
TGTGCCAGCAGCTTAGTTTCCGGGACCGATACGCAGTATTTT
>NA|TRBV25-1|few|TRBJ1-2
CASRRENYGYTF
TGTGCCAGCAGACGGGAGAACTATGGCTACACCTTC
>NA|TRBV24-1|NA|TRBJ1-4
CATSAPNEKLFF
TGTGCCACCAGTGCCCCAAATGAAAAACTGTTTTTT
>NA|TRBV7-2|few|TRBJ2-7
CASSLGPRGNYEQYF
TGTGCCAGCAGCTTAGGTCCCCGGGGGAACTACGAGCAGTACTTC
>TRBD1|TRBV20-1|few|TRBJ1-4
CSAEAGTGYEKLFF
TGCAGTGCTGAGGCCGGGACAGGATATGAAAAACTGTTTTTT
>TRBD1|TRBV20-1|many|TRBJ1-1
CSASPGTGNTEAFF
TGCAGTGCTAGCCCCGGGACAGGGAACACTGAAGCTTTCTTT
>TRBD2|TRBV20-1|NA|TRBJ2-7
CSAHPDLADLYEQYF
TGCAGTGCTCATCCCGATCTAGCGGATTTATACGAGCAGTACTTC
>TRBD1|TRBV29-1|NA|TRBJ2-7
CSVTGTGLLEQYF
TGCAGCGTTACCGGGACAGGCCTCCTCGAGCAGTACTTC
>NA|TRBV6-2/TRBV6-3|few|TRBJ1-1
CASSYSTLNTEAFF
TGTGCCAGCAGTTACTCGACCTTGAACACTGAAGCTTTCTTT
>NA|TRBV29-1|NA|TRBJ1-2
CSVWRTYGYTF
TGCAGCGTTTGGAGAACATATGGCTACACCTTC